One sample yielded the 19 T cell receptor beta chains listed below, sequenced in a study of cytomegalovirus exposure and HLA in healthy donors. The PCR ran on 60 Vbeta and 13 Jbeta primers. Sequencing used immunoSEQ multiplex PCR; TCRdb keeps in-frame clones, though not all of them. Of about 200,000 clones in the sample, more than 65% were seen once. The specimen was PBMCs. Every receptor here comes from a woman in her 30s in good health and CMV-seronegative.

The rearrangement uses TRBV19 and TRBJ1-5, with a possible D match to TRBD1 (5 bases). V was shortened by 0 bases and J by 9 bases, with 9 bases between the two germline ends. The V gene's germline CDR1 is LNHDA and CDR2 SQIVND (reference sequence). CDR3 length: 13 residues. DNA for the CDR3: TGTGCCAGTAGTATAGATTCCGGGGGGCCCCAGCATTTT. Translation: CASSIDSGGPQHF.

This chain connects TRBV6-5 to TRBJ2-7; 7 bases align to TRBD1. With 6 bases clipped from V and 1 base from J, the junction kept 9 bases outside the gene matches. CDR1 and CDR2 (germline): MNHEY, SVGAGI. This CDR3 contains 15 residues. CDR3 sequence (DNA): TGTGCCAGCAGCTATGGCACAGGGGTTTCCTACGAGCAGTACTTC. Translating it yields CASSYGTGVSYEQYF.

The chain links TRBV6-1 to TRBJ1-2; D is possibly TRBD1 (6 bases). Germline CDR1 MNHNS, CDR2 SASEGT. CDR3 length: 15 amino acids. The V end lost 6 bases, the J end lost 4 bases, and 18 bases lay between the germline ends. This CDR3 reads CASSPNGQSRYGYTF. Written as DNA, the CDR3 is TGTGCCAGCAGCCCTAACGGACAGTCGCGCTATGGCTACACCTTC.

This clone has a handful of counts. The CDR3 coding sequence is TGCGCCAGCAGCTTGGGACAGGGCAAAACTGAAGCTTTCTTT. This sequence encodes CASSLGQGKTEAFF. The rearrangement links TRBV5-1 to TRBJ1-1; 7 bases fit TRBD1. The trim removed 0 bases at V and 5 bases at J, leaving 4 bases unmatched. This CDR3 is built from 14 residues. CDR1 and CDR2 (germline): SGHRS, YFSETQ.

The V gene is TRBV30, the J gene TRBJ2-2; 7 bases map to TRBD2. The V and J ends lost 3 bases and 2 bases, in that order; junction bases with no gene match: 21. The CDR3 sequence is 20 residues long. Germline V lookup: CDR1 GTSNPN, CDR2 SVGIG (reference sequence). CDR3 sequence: CAWSSGLYSASGVNTGELFF. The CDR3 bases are TGTGCCTGGAGCTCTGGATTGTATAGCGCCAGCGGGGTAAACACCGGGGAGCTGTTTTTT.

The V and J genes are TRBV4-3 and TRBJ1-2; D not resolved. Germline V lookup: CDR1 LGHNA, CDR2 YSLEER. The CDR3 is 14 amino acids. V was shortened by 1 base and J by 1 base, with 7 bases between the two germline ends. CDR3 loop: CASSQVNNNYGYTF. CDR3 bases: TGCGCCAGCAGCCAAGTAAACAATAACTATGGCTACACCTTC.

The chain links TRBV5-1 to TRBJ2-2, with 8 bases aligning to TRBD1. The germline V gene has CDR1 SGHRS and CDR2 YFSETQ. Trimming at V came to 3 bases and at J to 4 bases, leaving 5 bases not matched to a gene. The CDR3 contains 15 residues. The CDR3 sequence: CASSSRGLSTGELFF. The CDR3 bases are TGCGCCAGCAGCTCCAGGGGGCTATCCACCGGGGAGCTGTTTTTT. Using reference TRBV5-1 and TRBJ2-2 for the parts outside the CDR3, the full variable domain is KAGVTQTPRYLIKTRGQQVTLSCSPISGHRSVSWYQQTPGQGLQFLFEYFSETQRNKGNFPGRFSGRQFSNSRSEMNVSTLELGDSALYLCASSSRGLSTGELFFGEGSRLTVL.

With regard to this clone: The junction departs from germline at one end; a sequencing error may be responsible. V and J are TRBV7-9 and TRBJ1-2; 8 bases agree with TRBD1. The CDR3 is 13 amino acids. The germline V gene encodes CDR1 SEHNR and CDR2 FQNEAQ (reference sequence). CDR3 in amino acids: CSSSSDRVGGYTF. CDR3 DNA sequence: TGTTCCAGCAGCTCGGACAGGGTGGGAGGCTACACCTTC.

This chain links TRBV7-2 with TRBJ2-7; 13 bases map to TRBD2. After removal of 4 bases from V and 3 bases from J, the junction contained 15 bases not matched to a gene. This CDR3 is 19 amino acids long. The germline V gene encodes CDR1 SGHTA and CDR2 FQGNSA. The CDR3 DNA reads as TGTGCCAGCAGCTCAAGAGGGACTAGCGGGACGCGGAGGCTCTACGAGCAGTACTTC. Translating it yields CASSSRGTSGTRRLYEQYF. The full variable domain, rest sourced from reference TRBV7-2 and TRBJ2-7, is GAGVSQSPSNKVTEKGKDVELRCDPISGHTALYWYRQSLGQGLEFLIYFQGNSAPDKSGLPSDRFSAERTGGSVSTLTIQRTQQEDSAVYLCASSSRGTSGTRRLYEQYFGPGTRLTVT.

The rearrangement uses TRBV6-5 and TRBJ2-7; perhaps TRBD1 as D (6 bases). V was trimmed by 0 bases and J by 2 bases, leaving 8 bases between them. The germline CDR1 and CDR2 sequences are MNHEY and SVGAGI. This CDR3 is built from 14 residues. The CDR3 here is CASSYSYRAYEQYF. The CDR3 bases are TGTGCCAGCAGTTACTCATACAGGGCCTACGAGCAGTACTTC.

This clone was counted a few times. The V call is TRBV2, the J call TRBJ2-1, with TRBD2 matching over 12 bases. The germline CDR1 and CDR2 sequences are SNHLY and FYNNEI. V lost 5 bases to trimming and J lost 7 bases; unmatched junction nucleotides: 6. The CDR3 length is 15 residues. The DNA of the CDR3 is TGTGCCAGCAGTTATACGACTAGCGGGAGTAATGAGCAGTTCTTC. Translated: CASSYTTSGSNEQFF.

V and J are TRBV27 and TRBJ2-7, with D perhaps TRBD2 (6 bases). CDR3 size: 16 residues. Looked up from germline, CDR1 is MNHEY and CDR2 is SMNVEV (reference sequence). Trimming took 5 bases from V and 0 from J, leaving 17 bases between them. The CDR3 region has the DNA TGTGCCAGCAGTCCTACCCGCGGGGCCGGCTCCTACGAGCAGTACTTC. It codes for CASSPTRGAGSYEQYF.

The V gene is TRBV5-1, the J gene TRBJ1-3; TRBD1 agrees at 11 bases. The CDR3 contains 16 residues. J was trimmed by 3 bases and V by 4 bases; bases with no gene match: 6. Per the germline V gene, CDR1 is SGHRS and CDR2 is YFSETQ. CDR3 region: CASSQGDRGIGNTIYF. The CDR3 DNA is TGCGCCAGCAGCCAGGGGGACAGGGGGATTGGAAACACCATATATTTT.

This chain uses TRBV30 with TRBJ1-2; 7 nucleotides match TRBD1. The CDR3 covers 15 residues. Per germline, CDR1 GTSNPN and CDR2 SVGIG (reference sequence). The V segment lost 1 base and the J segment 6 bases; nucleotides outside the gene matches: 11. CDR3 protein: CAWSARTGARNGYTF. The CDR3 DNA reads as TGTGCCTGGAGTGCTAGAACAGGGGCGCGGAATGGCTACACCTTC.

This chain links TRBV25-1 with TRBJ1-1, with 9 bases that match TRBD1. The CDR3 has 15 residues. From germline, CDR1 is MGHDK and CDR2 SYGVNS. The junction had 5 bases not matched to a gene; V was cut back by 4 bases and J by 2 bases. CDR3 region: CASSGFTGGNTEAFF. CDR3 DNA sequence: TGTGCCAGCAGTGGATTCACAGGGGGCAACACTGAAGCTTTCTTT.

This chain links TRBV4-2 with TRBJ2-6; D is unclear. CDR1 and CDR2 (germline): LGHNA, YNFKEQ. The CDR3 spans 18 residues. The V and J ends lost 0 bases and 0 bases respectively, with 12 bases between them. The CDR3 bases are TGTGCCAGCAGCCAAGAAAGCCAGCGCAGCTCTGGGGCCAACGTCCTGACTTTC. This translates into CASSQESQRSSGANVLTF.

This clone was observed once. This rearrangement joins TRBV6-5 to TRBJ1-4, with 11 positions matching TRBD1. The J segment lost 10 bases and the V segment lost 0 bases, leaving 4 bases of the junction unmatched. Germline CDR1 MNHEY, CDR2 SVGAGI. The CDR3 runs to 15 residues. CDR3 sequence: CASSYSGTGGVKLFF. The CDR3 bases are TGTGCCAGCAGTTACTCCGGGACAGGGGGTGTAAAACTGTTTTTT.

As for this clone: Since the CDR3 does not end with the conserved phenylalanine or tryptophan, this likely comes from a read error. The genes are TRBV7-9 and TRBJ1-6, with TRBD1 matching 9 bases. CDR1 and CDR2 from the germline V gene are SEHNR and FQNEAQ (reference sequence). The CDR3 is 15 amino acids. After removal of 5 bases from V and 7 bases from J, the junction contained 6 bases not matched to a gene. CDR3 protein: CASSQYTGGNSPLHL. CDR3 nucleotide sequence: TGTGCCAGCAGCCAATATACAGGGGGCAATTCACCCCTCCACCTT.

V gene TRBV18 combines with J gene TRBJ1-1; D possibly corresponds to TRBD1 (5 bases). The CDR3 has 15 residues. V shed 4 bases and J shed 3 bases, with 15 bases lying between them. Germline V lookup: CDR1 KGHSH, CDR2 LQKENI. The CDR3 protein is CASSRTGGLHTEAFF. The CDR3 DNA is TGTGCCAGCTCACGAACGGGGGGACTGCACACTGAAGCTTTCTTT.